The rows below give T cell receptor beta chains drawn from one sample of a study of T-cell memory formation after mild COVID-19. TCRdb ran MiXCR on the 5' RACE reads and lists one entry per CDR3 protein. The sample includes 110,000 or so distinct CDR3 sequences, about 24% seen only once; the top ten take approximately 40%. Material for sequencing was PBMCs or a T cell subset sorted from them (not recorded which). These receptors came from a man between 18 and 29 years old who had mild COVID-19 (a few samples of this study predate the infection). Cell type and time point are not known. The CDR3 runs from the conserved cysteine through the conserved F or W. The order of the fields is J gene, V gene, D gene, clone size, CDR3 protein, CDR3 DNA. The D gene is left open where the match is weak. Some rows have no size entry. The others give once, few or many, or a class for an expanded clone.

J gene: TRBJ1-6
V gene: TRBV7-2
D gene: NA
clone size: NA
CDR3 protein: CASSFRDSPLHF
CDR3 DNA: TGTGCCAGCAGCTTCCGGGATTCACCCCTCCACTTT

J gene: TRBJ2-1
V gene: TRBV7-9
D gene: NA
clone size: NA
CDR3 protein: CASSPRIRSSSYNEQFF
CDR3 DNA: TGTGCCAGCAGCCCCCGGATCCGGTCGAGCTCCTACAATGAGCAGTTCTTC

J gene: TRBJ2-2
V gene: TRBV7-9
D gene: NA
clone size: few
CDR3 protein: CASSLRTANTGELFF
CDR3 DNA: TGTGCCAGCAGCTTGAGGACGGCGAACACCGGGGAGCTGTTTTTT

J gene: TRBJ2-7
V gene: TRBV6-2/TRBV6-3
D gene: NA
clone size: few
CDR3 protein: CASSYPVTGNTEQYF
CDR3 DNA: TGTGCCAGCAGTTACCCCGTGACAGGTAACACCGAGCAGTACTTC

J gene: TRBJ2-7
V gene: TRBV12-3/TRBV12-4
D gene: NA
clone size: many
CDR3 protein: CASSFRGAYEQYF
CDR3 DNA: TGTGCCAGCAGTTTTAGGGGGGCCTACGAGCAGTACTTC

J gene: TRBJ2-3
V gene: TRBV7-9
D gene: TRBD1
clone size: NA
CDR3 protein: CASSPRDRVNTDTQYF
CDR3 DNA: TGTGCCAGCAGCCCCAGGGACAGGGTGAACACAGATACGCAGTATTTT

J gene: TRBJ2-3
V gene: TRBV6-2/TRBV6-3
D gene: TRBD2
clone size: few
CDR3 protein: CASSYPSGGPGTQYF
CDR3 DNA: TGTGCCAGCAGTTATCCCAGCGGGGGCCCCGGGACGCAGTATTTT

J gene: TRBJ2-1
V gene: TRBV3-1
D gene: NA
clone size: NA
CDR3 protein: CASSQVWEDNEQFF
CDR3 DNA: TGTGCCAGCAGCCAAGTGTGGGAAGACAATGAGCAGTTCTTC

J gene: TRBJ2-5
V gene: TRBV7-8
D gene: TRBD2
clone size: NA
CDR3 protein: CASSLRARESGGLETQYF
CDR3 DNA: TGTGCCAGCAGCTTAAGGGCCCGGGAGAGCGGGGGTTTAGAGACCCAGTACTTC

J gene: TRBJ1-1
V gene: TRBV5-4
D gene: NA
clone size: NA
CDR3 protein: CASRVGSTEAFF
CDR3 DNA: TGTGCCAGCAGGGTGGGATCCACTGAAGCTTTCTTT

J gene: TRBJ2-5
V gene: TRBV6-5
D gene: TRBD1
clone size: few
CDR3 protein: CASSPGQPRETQYF
CDR3 DNA: TGTGCCAGCAGCCCGGGACAGCCTCGAGAGACCCAGTACTTC

J gene: TRBJ2-1
V gene: TRBV7-6
D gene: TRBD1
clone size: NA
CDR3 protein: CASSSGQGDEQFF
CDR3 DNA: TGTGCCAGCAGCTCGGGACAGGGGGATGAGCAGTTCTTC

J gene: TRBJ2-1
V gene: TRBV28
D gene: TRBD2
clone size: few
CDR3 protein: CASSFATSGGASEQFF
CDR3 DNA: TGTGCCAGCAGTTTCGCGACTAGCGGGGGGGCCAGTGAGCAGTTCTTC

J gene: TRBJ2-2
V gene: TRBV15
D gene: NA
clone size: few
CDR3 protein: CATSMGQNTGELFF
CDR3 DNA: TGTGCCACCAGCATGGGGCAGAACACCGGGGAGCTGTTTTTT

J gene: TRBJ2-5
V gene: TRBV6-6
D gene: NA
clone size: NA
CDR3 protein: CASSYWSGLGKETQYF
CDR3 DNA: TGTGCCAGCAGTTACTGGTCAGGGTTGGGAAAAGAGACCCAGTACTTC

J gene: TRBJ2-5
V gene: TRBV28
D gene: NA
clone size: few
CDR3 protein: CASSFPELRTGFGETQYF
CDR3 DNA: TGTGCCAGCAGTTTCCCCGAACTAAGAACAGGGTTTGGGGAGACCCAGTACTTC

J gene: TRBJ2-5
V gene: TRBV28
D gene: NA
clone size: few
CDR3 protein: CASGEAGQETQYF
CDR3 DNA: TGTGCCAGCGGAGAGGCAGGGCAAGAGACCCAGTACTTC

J gene: TRBJ2-5
V gene: TRBV12-3/TRBV12-4
D gene: NA
clone size: NA
CDR3 protein: CASSSWDGQETQYF
CDR3 DNA: TGTGCCAGCAGTTCATGGGACGGCCAAGAGACCCAGTACTTC

J gene: TRBJ2-3
V gene: TRBV7-2
D gene: NA
clone size: NA
CDR3 protein: CASRTGSSGTDTQYF
CDR3 DNA: TGTGCCAGCAGGACAGGATCTAGCGGCACAGATACGCAGTATTTT

J gene: TRBJ2-2
V gene: TRBV30
D gene: TRBD1
clone size: NA
CDR3 protein: CAWTQGVVDSGELFF
CDR3 DNA: TGTGCCTGGACACAGGGGGTTGTAGATTCCGGGGAGCTGTTTTTT

J gene: TRBJ1-2
V gene: TRBV5-6
D gene: NA
clone size: NA
CDR3 protein: CASSGRSLEFYGYTF
CDR3 DNA: TGTGCCAGCAGCGGCCGATCCTTAGAATTCTATGGCTACACCTTC

J gene: TRBJ1-5
V gene: TRBV2
D gene: NA
clone size: few
CDR3 protein: CASSNGRNQPQHF
CDR3 DNA: TGTGCCAGCAGTAACGGACGGAATCAGCCCCAGCATTTT

J gene: TRBJ2-5
V gene: TRBV4-3
D gene: NA
clone size: NA
CDR3 protein: CASSQEQIQETQYF
CDR3 DNA: TGCGCCAGCAGCCAAGAACAGATCCAAGAGACCCAGTACTTC

J gene: TRBJ2-7
V gene: TRBV4-1
D gene: NA
clone size: NA
CDR3 protein: CASSQPRSGYEQYF
CDR3 DNA: TGCGCCAGCAGCCAACCCCGCTCGGGCTACGAGCAGTACTTC

J gene: TRBJ2-7
V gene: TRBV6-2/TRBV6-3
D gene: TRBD2
clone size: NA
CDR3 protein: CASSYSTSGGYEQYF
CDR3 DNA: TGTGCCAGCAGTTACTCGACTAGCGGGGGCTACGAGCAGTACTTC

J gene: TRBJ2-5
V gene: TRBV11-2
D gene: TRBD1
clone size: NA
CDR3 protein: CASSITGGETQYF
CDR3 DNA: TGTGCCAGCAGCATTACAGGGGGAGAGACCCAGTACTTC

J gene: TRBJ2-5
V gene: TRBV2
D gene: NA
clone size: NA
CDR3 protein: CASSTTDRGETQYF
CDR3 DNA: TGTGCCAGCAGCACAACGGATCGTGGGGAGACCCAGTACTTC

J gene: TRBJ1-1
V gene: TRBV18
D gene: NA
clone size: NA
CDR3 protein: CASSPPRGAGTEAFF
CDR3 DNA: TGTGCCAGCTCACCACCACGCGGGGCGGGCACTGAAGCTTTCTTT

J gene: TRBJ1-2
V gene: TRBV7-9
D gene: NA
clone size: NA
CDR3 protein: CASSSHGYTF
CDR3 DNA: TGTGCCAGCAGCTCCCATGGCTACACCTTC

J gene: TRBJ2-6
V gene: TRBV4-3
D gene: TRBD1
clone size: NA
CDR3 protein: CASSQERNRGSGANVLTF
CDR3 DNA: TGCGCCAGCAGCCAAGAGCGAAACAGGGGTTCTGGGGCCAACGTCCTGACTTTC

J gene: TRBJ1-1
V gene: TRBV6-2/TRBV6-3
D gene: TRBD1
clone size: NA
CDR3 protein: CASRNQIKAGTGLVNTEAFF
CDR3 DNA: TGTGCCAGCAGAAATCAAATAAAGGCCGGGACAGGGTTGGTGAACACTGAAGCTTTCTTT

J gene: TRBJ2-1
V gene: TRBV6-1
D gene: NA
clone size: NA
CDR3 protein: CASSETYLGGSDEQFF
CDR3 DNA: TGTGCCAGCAGTGAGACCTACCTGGGGGGCAGCGATGAGCAGTTCTTC

J gene: TRBJ2-2
V gene: TRBV30
D gene: TRBD1
clone size: few
CDR3 protein: CAWSARDRANTGELFF
CDR3 DNA: TGTGCCTGGAGTGCAAGGGACAGAGCGAACACCGGGGAGCTGTTTTTT

J gene: TRBJ1-1
V gene: TRBV6-2/TRBV6-3
D gene: NA
clone size: few
CDR3 protein: CASSYALGEGTEAFF
CDR3 DNA: TGTGCCAGCAGTTACGCCCTGGGGGAGGGCACTGAAGCTTTCTTT

J gene: TRBJ1-1
V gene: TRBV6-5
D gene: TRBD1
clone size: NA
CDR3 protein: CASSPGQRPLGTEAFF
CDR3 DNA: TGTGCCAGCAGTCCGGGACAGAGGCCTTTGGGGACTGAAGCTTTCTTT

J gene: TRBJ2-2
V gene: TRBV4-3
D gene: NA
clone size: few
CDR3 protein: CASSQGSDTGELFF
CDR3 DNA: TGCGCCAGCAGCCAAGGATCGGACACCGGGGAGCTGTTTTTT

J gene: TRBJ1-2
V gene: TRBV29-1
D gene: NA
clone size: few
CDR3 protein: CSVVSLFNGYTF
CDR3 DNA: TGCAGCGTTGTATCCCTCTTTAATGGCTACACCTTC

J gene: TRBJ2-1
V gene: TRBV30
D gene: NA
clone size: NA
CDR3 protein: CAWEVGNEQFF
CDR3 DNA: TGTGCCTGGGAAGTAGGGAATGAGCAGTTCTTC

J gene: TRBJ2-5
V gene: TRBV28
D gene: TRBD1
clone size: few
CDR3 protein: CASTGTGEYQETQYF
CDR3 DNA: TGTGCCAGCACTGGGACAGGAGAATACCAAGAGACCCAGTACTTC

J gene: TRBJ1-1
V gene: TRBV12-3/TRBV12-4
D gene: TRBD1
clone size: NA
CDR3 protein: CASTLTGVGDTEAFF
CDR3 DNA: TGTGCCAGCACCTTAACAGGGGTTGGGGACACTGAAGCTTTCTTT

J gene: TRBJ1-2
V gene: TRBV3-1
D gene: NA
clone size: few
CDR3 protein: CASSQESGSGGYTF
CDR3 DNA: TGTGCCAGCAGCCAAGAATCGGGGTCAGGCGGCTACACCTTC

J gene: TRBJ2-1
V gene: TRBV4-1
D gene: NA
clone size: few
CDR3 protein: CASSPIENNEQFF
CDR3 DNA: TGCGCCAGCAGCCCGATAGAGAACAATGAGCAGTTCTTC

J gene: TRBJ1-2
V gene: TRBV5-1
D gene: NA
clone size: NA
CDR3 protein: CASSPRQVSDGYTF
CDR3 DNA: TGCGCCAGCAGCCCTCGACAGGTTAGCGATGGCTACACCTTC

J gene: TRBJ1-1
V gene: TRBV7-2
D gene: NA
clone size: NA
CDR3 protein: CASSLAHGNTEAFF
CDR3 DNA: TGTGCCAGCAGCTTAGCGCACGGGAACACTGAAGCTTTCTTT

J gene: TRBJ2-4
V gene: TRBV7-8
D gene: NA
clone size: NA
CDR3 protein: CASSLARHIQYF
CDR3 DNA: TGTGCCAGCAGCTTAGCCCGTCACATTCAGTACTTC

J gene: TRBJ2-5
V gene: TRBV18
D gene: TRBD2
clone size: NA
CDR3 protein: CASSPPGLAETQYF
CDR3 DNA: TGTGCCAGCTCACCACCGGGACTAGCGGAGACCCAGTACTTC